This TCR beta chain was obtained from a study of T cell responses to AZD1222 COVID-19 vaccine. Clones were sequenced by immunoSEQ multiplex PCR, and TCRdb holds only the in-frame ones, with some missing. The table includes some 120,000 clones, around 89% detected once. Germline values: CDR1 LGHDT, CDR2 YNNKEL (reference sequence). The V gene lost 4 bases and the J gene lost 1 base, with 8 bases spanning the gap. This CDR3 contains 13 residues. This clone was counted between two and nine times. Its antigen is currently unknown. The study's findings and limits: The donor cohort was predominantly white British with a female majority, and clonal diversity may have been underestimated.

This receptor was taken from an adult in good health. The sample was peripheral blood, taken on day 0 of MenACWY control vaccination. This chain joins TRBV3-1 (or the pseudogene TRBV3-2) and TRBJ2-7; D not resolved. For the CDR3, the DNA is TGTGCCAGCAGCCTGGGCCTATCCTACGAGCAGTACTTC. Translating gives CASSLGLSYEQYF.